Below, 15 T cell receptor beta chains from the same sample are listed, as sequenced in a study of shared T cell receptors in the human thymus. Produced via immunoSEQ multiplex PCR; TCRdb's table is partial and in-frame only. The sample lists more than 550,000 clones, around 85% occurring once. These sequences were also reported in another study, on human thymus T cells.

Sequencing was carried out using thymocytes. These receptors all come from a girl under three years old with a congenital heart defect.

The gene calls are TRBV28 and TRBJ2-7; 7 nucleotides agree with TRBD2. The CDR3 length is 17 residues. Germline-derived CDR1 and CDR2 are MDHEN and SYDVKM. The junction had 14 bases not matched to a gene; V was cut back by 3 bases and J by 3 bases. As DNA, the CDR3 is TGTGCCAGCAGTTTTGGGGGAGGGGCTCATCCGTTCTACGAGCAGTACTTC. Its protein is CASSFGGGAHPFYEQYF.

V and J are TRBV5-1 and TRBJ1-1; 9 bases map to TRBD1. There are 16 residues in the CDR3. J was trimmed by 3 bases and V by 5 bases; bases with no gene match: 11. CDR1 is SGHRS, CDR2 YFSETQ, per germline. CDR3 sequence (DNA): TGCGCCAGCAGTCAGAGAACAGGGGGCGCGTACACTGAAGCTTTCTTT. Its translation is CASSQRTGGAYTEAFF. Variable domain in full (rest from reference TRBV5-1 and TRBJ1-1): KAGVTQTPRYLIKTRGQQVTLSCSPISGHRSVSWYQQTPGQGLQFLFEYFSETQRNKGNFPGRFSGRQFSNSRSEMNVSTLELGDSALYLCASSQRTGGAYTEAFFGQGTRLTVV.

Only one count was recorded for this clone. The rearrangement joins TRBV6-1 to TRBJ1-6; D unresolved. CDR1 and CDR2 from the germline V gene are MNHNS and SASEGT. This CDR3 has 14 residues. Trimming removed 1 base from V and 10 bases from J, with 11 bases in between. The CDR3 DNA follows: TGTGCCAGCAGTGAAGTAGGAGTTGGGTCACCCCTCCACTTT. Amino acids: CASSEVGVGSPLHF.

The chain links TRBV9 to TRBJ1-1, with TRBD1 matching 8 bases. Germline V gene data show CDR1 as SGDLS and CDR2 as YYNGEE. The CDR3 sequence is 15 residues long. The V segment lost 3 bases and the J segment 3 bases; nucleotides outside the gene matches: 7. CDR3 nucleotides: TGTGCCAGCAGCGCGACAACAGGGGGGGACACTGAAGCTTTCTTT. Protein sequence: CASSATTGGDTEAFF.

The chain uses TRBV2 and TRBJ2-2; D call uncertain. The CDR3 runs to 16 residues. Trimming removed 6 bases from V and 4 bases from J, with 18 bases in between. CDR1 is SNHLY and CDR2 is FYNNEI in the germline V gene. Written as DNA, the CDR3 is TGTGCCAGCAGCCCCCGTAGACTCCTAACCACCGGGGAGCTGTTTTTT. As protein: CASSPRRLLTTGELFF.

The chain joins TRBV13 to TRBJ1-3; D perhaps matches TRBD1 (5 bases). CDR3 size: 17 residues. V was trimmed by 5 bases and J by 0 bases, leaving 17 bases between them. CDR1 is PRHDT, CDR2 FYEKMQ, per germline (reference sequence). The CDR3, as DNA: TGTGCCAGCAGCCCCCACTGGGACTGGGACTCTGGAAACACCATATATTTT. Protein: CASSPHWDWDSGNTIYF.

V usage is TRBV7-9 and J usage is TRBJ2-3; TRBD1 aligns across 8 bases. V dropped 1 base and J dropped 4; count of bases not matched to a gene: 7. The germline V gene encodes CDR1 SEHNR and CDR2 FQNEAQ (reference sequence). This CDR3 is built from 16 residues. DNA of the CDR3: TGTGCCAGCAGCTTAGAGGACAGGGAGATAGCAGATACGCAGTATTTT. This translates into CASSLEDREIADTQYF. Supplemented by reference TRBV7-9 and TRBJ2-3, the full variable domain reads DTGVSQNPRHKITKRGQNVTFRCDPISEHNRLYWYRQTLGQGPEFLTYFQNEAQLEKSRLLSDRFSAERPKGSFSTLEIQRTEQGDSAMYLCASSLEDREIADTQYFGPGTRLTVL.

This chain joins TRBV27 and TRBJ1-1; no clear D gene. V was trimmed by 8 bases and J by 0 bases, leaving 13 bases between them. The CDR3 has 14 residues. CDR1 and CDR2 from the germline V gene are MNHEY and SMNVEV (reference sequence). The CDR3 DNA follows: TGTGCCAGCTGTGGCCGGCGGATGAACACTGAAGCTTTCTTT. This sequence encodes CASCGRRMNTEAFF.

This clone was seen a single time. The chain carries TRBV9 and TRBJ2-5; no reliable D call. The length of the CDR3 is 13 residues. Germline CDR1 is SGDLS and CDR2 is YYNGEE. Trimming pared 0 bases from V and 4 bases from J, leaving 7 bases between. The DNA of the CDR3 is TGTGCCAGCAGCGTAGGGCAGGTAGAGACCCAGTACTTC. Translating it yields CASSVGQVETQYF.

V is TRBV12-5 and J is TRBJ2-6; TRBD2 aligns across 10 bases. The CDR3 has 18 residues. Germline V gene sequence: CDR1 LGHNT, CDR2 FRNRAP. Trimming removed 6 bases from V and 0 bases from J; junction bases left unmatched: 8. The CDR3 sequence: CASGLNSGGSSGANVLTF. Written as DNA, the CDR3 is TGTGCTAGTGGCCTAAATAGCGGGGGGAGCTCTGGGGCCAACGTCCTGACTTTC.

The chain carries TRBV7-9 and TRBJ1-2; 7 bases are shared with TRBD1. Trimming at V came to 3 bases and at J to 7 bases, leaving 14 bases not matched to a gene. CDR1 SEHNR and CDR2 FQNEAQ come from the germline V gene (reference sequence). The CDR3 sequence is 16 residues long. CDR3 nucleotide sequence: TGTGCCAGCAGCTTTAAACCCCGACAGGGAGGAGTTGGCTACACCTTC. Protein product: CASSFKPRQGGVGYTF. Full variable domain (outside the CDR3, taken from reference TRBV7-9 and TRBJ1-2): DTGVSQNPRHKITKRGQNVTFRCDPISEHNRLYWYRQTLGQGPEFLTYFQNEAQLEKSRLLSDRFSAERPKGSFSTLEIQRTEQGDSAMYLCASSFKPRQGGVGYTFGSGTRLTVV.

In this sample, this clone turned up once. V gene TRBV2 combines with J gene TRBJ2-7; 10 bases agree with TRBD1. The trim removed 7 bases at V and 7 bases at J, leaving 10 bases unmatched. The germline V gene has CDR1 SNHLY and CDR2 FYNNEI. The length of the CDR3 is 14 residues. The CDR3 loop reads CASTTDRGAGEQYF. The CDR3 nucleotides are TGTGCCAGCACGACGGACAGGGGGGCAGGGGAGCAGTACTTC.

This rearrangement joins TRBV6-1 to TRBJ1-5, with D perhaps TRBD1 (5 bases). CDR3 length: 16 residues. Trimming cost V 3 bases and J 1 base, with 13 bases left between them. The germline gives CDR1 MNHNS, CDR2 SASEGT. The CDR3 coding sequence is TGTGCCAGCAGTGAGAACGGGACTTCGAGCAATCAGCCCCAGCATTTT. Its protein product is CASSENGTSSNQPQHF.

V usage is TRBV12-5 and J usage is TRBJ2-7, with 10 nucleotides matching TRBD1. The CDR3 runs to 14 residues. Trimming removed 3 bases from V and 3 bases from J; junction bases left unmatched: 2. Germline V gene lookup returns CDR1 LGHNT and CDR2 FRNRAP. CDR3 residues: CASGLGTGVYEQYF. The CDR3 DNA follows: TGTGCTAGTGGTTTAGGGACAGGGGTCTACGAGCAGTACTTC. The full variable domain, in which reference TRBV12-5 and TRBJ2-7 provide the parts outside the CDR3, is DARVTQTPRHKVTEMGQEVTMRCQPILGHNTVFWYRQTMMQGLELLAYFRNRAPLDDSGMPKDRFSAEMPDATLATLKIQPSEPRDSAVYFCASGLGTGVYEQYFGPGTRLTVT.

The chain combines TRBV28 with TRBJ1-6; D is undetermined. This CDR3 contains 14 residues. The V end was cut by 6 bases, the J end by 7 bases, with 13 bases between. Germline CDR1 reads MDHEN; CDR2 reads SYDVKM. CDR3 coding DNA: TGTGCCAGCAGACAGCTCGGAGGGAATTCACCCCTCCACTTT. It translates to CASRQLGGNSPLHF.